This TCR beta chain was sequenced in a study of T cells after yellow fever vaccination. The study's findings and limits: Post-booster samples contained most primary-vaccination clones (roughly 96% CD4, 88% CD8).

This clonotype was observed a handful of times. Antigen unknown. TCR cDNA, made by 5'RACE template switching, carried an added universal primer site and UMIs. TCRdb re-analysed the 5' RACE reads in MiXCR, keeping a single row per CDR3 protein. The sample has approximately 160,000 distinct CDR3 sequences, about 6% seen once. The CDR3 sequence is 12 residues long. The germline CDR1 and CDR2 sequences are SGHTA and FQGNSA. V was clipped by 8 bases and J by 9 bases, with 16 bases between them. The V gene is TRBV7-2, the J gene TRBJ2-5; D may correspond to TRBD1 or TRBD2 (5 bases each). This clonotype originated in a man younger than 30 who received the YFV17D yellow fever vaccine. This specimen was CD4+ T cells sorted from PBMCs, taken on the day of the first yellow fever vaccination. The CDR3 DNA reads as TGTGCCAGCTCTCGGGGCCGTAGCGCCCAGTACTTC. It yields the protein CASSRGRSAQYF.